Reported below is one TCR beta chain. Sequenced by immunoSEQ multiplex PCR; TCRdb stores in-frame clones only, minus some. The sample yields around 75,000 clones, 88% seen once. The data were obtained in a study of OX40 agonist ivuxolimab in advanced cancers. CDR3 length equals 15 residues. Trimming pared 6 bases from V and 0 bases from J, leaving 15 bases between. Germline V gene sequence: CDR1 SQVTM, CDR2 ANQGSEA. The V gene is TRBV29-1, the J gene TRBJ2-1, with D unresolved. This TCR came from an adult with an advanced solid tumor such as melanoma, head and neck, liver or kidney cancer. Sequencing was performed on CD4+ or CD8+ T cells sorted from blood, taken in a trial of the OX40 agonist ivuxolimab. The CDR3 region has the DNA TGCAGCGTGAGTGACTCGACAAGCTCCTACAATGAGCAGTTCTTC. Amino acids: CSVSDSTSSYNEQFF.